This record concerns one T cell receptor (beta chain) sequence. The data originate from a study of CD8 T cells in Susac syndrome. The RNA, roughly 0.45 to 1 ug, was put through reverse transcription using random hexamers. MiXCR, run by TCRdb on the immunoSEQ multiplex PCR reads, gives a single entry per CDR3 protein. The sample includes 100,000 to 150,000 distinct CDR3 sequences, around 94% of them seen just once. Recently defined diagnostic criteria for definite or probable disease were fulfilled by Susac syndrome patients. The sequence derives from a human donor with Susac syndrome. The specimen sequenced was CD8+ T cells from PBMCs.

Here the CDR3 reads CASSPTLSVPQPQHF. The CDR3 DNA reads as TGTGCCAGCAGCCCCACCTTGAGCGTTCCACAGCCCCAGCATTTT. The rearrangement uses TRBV3-1 and TRBJ1-5; D call uncertain. CDR1 and CDR2 (germline): LGHDT, YNNKEL (reference sequence). With 4 bases removed from V and 7 bases from J, the gap between germline ends came to 17 bases. The CDR3 loop spans 15 amino acids.